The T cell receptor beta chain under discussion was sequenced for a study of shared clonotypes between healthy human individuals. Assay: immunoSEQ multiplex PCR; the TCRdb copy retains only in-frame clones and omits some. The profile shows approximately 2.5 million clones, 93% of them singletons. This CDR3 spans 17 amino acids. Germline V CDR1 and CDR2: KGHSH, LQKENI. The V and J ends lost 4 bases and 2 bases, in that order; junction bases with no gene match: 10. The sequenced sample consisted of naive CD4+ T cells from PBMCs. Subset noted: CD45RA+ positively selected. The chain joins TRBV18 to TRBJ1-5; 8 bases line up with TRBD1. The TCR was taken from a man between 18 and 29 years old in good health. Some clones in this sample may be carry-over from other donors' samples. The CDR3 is CASSRTGSLGGNQPQHF. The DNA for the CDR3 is TGTGCCAGCTCACGGACAGGGAGTTTGGGGGGCAATCAGCCCCAGCATTTT. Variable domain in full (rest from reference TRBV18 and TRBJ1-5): NAGVMQNPRHLVRRRGQEARLRCSPMKGHSHVYWYRQLPEEGLKFMVYLQKENIIDESGMPKERFSAEFPKEGPSILRIQQVVRGDSAAYFCASSRTGSLGGNQPQHFGDGTRLSIL.